This T cell receptor beta chain is drawn from a study of T cell responses to AZD1222 COVID-19 vaccine. Study-level background: Analysis merged second doses at about 4 or about 12 weeks.

This CDR3 spans 13 amino acids. J was trimmed by 6 bases and V by 4 bases; bases with no gene match: 3. Germline loops: CDR1 SGHTA, CDR2 FQGNSA. Profiling relied on immunoSEQ multiplex PCR, and the TCRdb table lists in-frame clones only, not all of them. The repertoire holds about 56,000 clones, with 88% as singletons. The receptor's source is an adult in good health. The specimen comprised peripheral blood, sampled on day 0 of AZD1222 vaccination. The chain joins TRBV7-2 to TRBJ1-2; 9 bases are a match to TRBD1. The CDR3 sequence is CASSSRTGDGYTF. CDR3 nucleotide sequence: TGTGCCAGCAGCTCGCGGACAGGGGATGGCTACACCTTC.